Below are 21 T cell receptor beta chains sequenced from a single sample in a study of blood T cell repertoires in COVID-19 (dated by TCRdb to 2018 to 2020). The library was generated by the immunoSEQ multiplex PCR assay. TCRdb took over this immuneACCESS table, retaining in-frame rearrangements with V and J assigned. Such tables are incomplete; in checked studies, under half of the missing clones stem from an unresolved V gene, and the remainder is unexplained. The sample records roughly 61,000 clones, around 70% of which are singletons. The ten largest make up about 15% of the sample. Sequences were obtained from peripheral blood. The receptors originated from a woman in her 70s with acute or convalescent COVID-19.

Here the CDR3 reads CASSRRTSGGPHNEQYF. The CDR3 bases are TGTGCCAGCAGCCGTCGGACTAGCGGGGGGCCCCATAACGAGCAGTACTTC. The V call is TRBV3-1 (or the pseudogene TRBV3-2), the J call TRBJ2-7; 14 bases match TRBD2. Germline assignment: CDR1 LGHDT and CDR2 YNNKEL (reference sequence). The CDR3 runs 17 residues. Losses at the gene ends were 4 bases for V and 5 bases for J; bases not matched to a gene: 10.

This clone came up a few times. The chain is built from TRBV6-1 and TRBJ2-1; 14 nucleotides line up with TRBD2. V shed 0 bases and J 7 bases; nucleotides not matched to a gene: 14. The CDR3 extends over 20 amino acids. The germline gives CDR1 MNHNS, CDR2 SASEGT. CDR3 protein: CASSEANYGTSGGPSNEQFF. DNA for the CDR3: TGTGCCAGCAGTGAAGCAAATTACGGGACTAGCGGGGGCCCATCGAATGAGCAGTTCTTC.

The rearrangement uses TRBV29-1 and TRBJ1-2, with 8 bases matching TRBD1. This CDR3 spans 19 amino acids. The J segment lost 4 bases and the V segment lost 1 base, leaving 20 bases of the junction unmatched. The germline CDR1 and CDR2 sequences are SQVTM and ANQGSEA. The CDR3 loop reads CSVEANGRLPGQARYGYTF. The DNA of the CDR3 is TGCAGCGTTGAAGCGAATGGGCGGTTACCGGGACAGGCCCGCTATGGCTACACCTTC.

The V gene is TRBV5-1, the J gene TRBJ2-1; D is possibly TRBD1 (6 bases). This CDR3 region has 16 residues. CDR1 and CDR2 (germline): SGHRS, YFSETQ. With 4 bases removed from V and 1 base from J, the gap between germline ends came to 15 bases. The CDR3 spells CASSPRRTVSYNEQFF. CDR3 nucleotide sequence: TGCGCCAGCAGCCCCCGCCGGACAGTTTCCTACAATGAGCAGTTCTTC.

A word on this clone: The sample holds other DNA sequences that translate to the same CDR3. V usage is TRBV6-5 and J usage is TRBJ1-1; D gene unclear. CDR1 is MNHEY and CDR2 is SVGAGI in the germline V gene. The CDR3 totals 14 residues. Trimming shortened V by 7 bases and J by 1 base, and 13 bases separated the two germline ends. Written as DNA, the CDR3 is TGTGCCAGCACGCTCCACAGACAGAACACTGAAGCTTTCTTT. Amino acid sequence: CASTLHRQNTEAFF.

The rearrangement links TRBV19 to TRBJ2-1; the match to TRBD1 covers 8 bases. CDR3 length: 14 residues. Trimming cost V 5 bases and J 8 bases; bases outside gene matches: 8. The V gene's germline CDR1 is LNHDA and CDR2 SQIVND (reference sequence). This chain's CDR3 is CASSLTGVKYEQFF. The DNA of the CDR3 is TGTGCCAGTAGTTTGACAGGGGTTAAGTATGAGCAGTTCTTC.

The rearrangement joins TRBV7-7 to TRBJ2-3, with 12 bases aligning to TRBD1. Trimming removed 1 base from V and 1 base from J; junction bases left unmatched: 0. CDR3 size: 16 residues. Germline V gene lookup returns CDR1 SSHAT and CDR2 FNYEAQ (reference sequence). CDR3 sequence (DNA): TGTGCCAGCAGCTTAGGGGACAGGGGGCGCACAGATACGCAGTATTTT. This encodes CASSLGDRGRTDTQYF.

The chain recombines TRBV6-5 with TRBJ1-3, with D uncertain. There are 13 residues in the CDR3. Trimming removed 8 bases at V and 4 bases at J, with 12 bases between. The germline V gene encodes CDR1 MNHEY and CDR2 SVGAGI. The CDR3 loop is CASRGGNGNTIYF. The CDR3 DNA reads TGTGCCAGCCGGGGAGGGAACGGAAACACCATATATTTT.

The V call is TRBV7-9, the J call TRBJ1-2; D possibly corresponds to TRBD1 (6 bases). V was clipped by 2 bases and J by 6 bases, with 16 bases between them. CDR1 and CDR2 (germline): SEHNR, FQNEAQ (reference sequence). This CDR3 is 15 amino acids long. The CDR3 reads CASSLRVRGADGYTF. In DNA, the CDR3 is TGTGCCAGCAGCTTACGAGTACGGGGGGCGGATGGCTACACCTTC.

The chain uses TRBV20-1 and TRBJ2-3, with D maybe TRBD2 (5 bases). Trimming stripped 3 bases from V and 4 bases from J, with 23 bases between. The CDR3 length is 17 residues. CDR1 DFQATT and CDR2 SNEGSKA come from the germline V gene (reference sequence). The CDR3 DNA is TGCAGTGCTAGTGGGGTGTTGTTGGGAGTACTCCCAGATACGCAGTATTTT. Translation: CSASGVLLGVLPDTQYF.

The chain joins TRBV18 to TRBJ1-1; a possible D gene is TRBD1 (5 bases). Germline V gene lookup returns CDR1 KGHSH and CDR2 LQKENI. Deletions cut 3 bases from V and 0 bases from J, with 14 bases between. The CDR3 has 16 residues. The CDR3 sequence is CASSPITGHLNTEAFF. In DNA form, the CDR3 reads TGTGCCAGCTCACCTATCACAGGACACCTGAACACTGAAGCTTTCTTT.

In this sample, this clone turned up once. This chain links TRBV3-1 (or the pseudogene TRBV3-2) with TRBJ1-2; D uncertain. Trimming took off 4 bases at V and 6 bases at J, with 12 bases between the two ends. The CDR3 sequence is 13 residues long. Germline CDR1 and CDR2: LGHDT and YNNKEL (reference sequence). The CDR3 region has the DNA TGTGCCAGCAGCCCGAGGGCGGGTGATGGCTACACCTTC. Translation gives CASSPRAGDGYTF.

The V call is TRBV2, the J call TRBJ2-1; a weak D match, TRBD1 (6 bases). The germline V gene encodes CDR1 SNHLY and CDR2 FYNNEI. V lost 5 bases, J lost 9 bases, and 8 bases lay in between. CDR3 length: 11 amino acids. CDR3 loop: CASSQGSEQFF. The CDR3 DNA reads as TGTGCCAGCAGTCAGGGGAGTGAGCAGTTCTTC.

The chain recombines TRBV6-6 with TRBJ2-7, with D perhaps TRBD1 (6 bases). V lost 2 bases, J lost 3 bases, and 8 bases lay in between. From germline, CDR1 is MNHNY and CDR2 SVGAGI (reference sequence). The CDR3 sequence is 13 residues long. CDR3 protein: CASSYADSYEQYV. DNA for the CDR3: TGTGCCAGCAGTTACGCGGACAGCTACGAGCAGTACGTC.

The chain joins TRBV3-1 (or the pseudogene TRBV3-2) to TRBJ1-2; D ambiguous. This CDR3 region has 14 residues. The germline gives CDR1 LGHDT, CDR2 YNNKEL (reference sequence). Deletions cut 1 base from V and 2 bases from J, with 8 bases between. CDR3: CASSQGAKNYGYTF. The DNA of the CDR3 is TGTGCCAGCAGCCAAGGGGCGAAGAACTATGGCTACACCTTC.

This clone has more than one count but fewer than ten. The V gene is TRBV11-1, the J gene TRBJ2-3; the D gene is possibly TRBD1 (5 bases). The V end lost 5 bases, the J end lost 5 bases, and 14 bases lay between the germline ends. Germline CDR1 reads SGHAT; CDR2 reads FQDESV (reference sequence). The CDR3 consists of 14 residues. The chain's CDR3 is CASSDGTGVDTQYF. For the CDR3, the DNA is TGTGCCAGCAGCGACGGCACAGGTGTAGATACGCAGTATTTT.

The gene calls are TRBV9 and TRBJ2-7, with D maybe TRBD1 (5 bases). The CDR3 length is 15 residues. Trimming removed 0 bases from V and 6 bases from J, with 16 bases in between. CDR1 is SGDLS, CDR2 YYNGEE, per germline. The CDR3 DNA reads as TGTGCCAGCAGCGTAGAGGCACTAACAGGAAGCGAGCAGTACTTC. It encodes CASSVEALTGSEQYF.

This clone has just one count. The V and J genes are TRBV13 and TRBJ1-1, with a weak D call TRBD1 (6 bases). The CDR3 contains 14 residues. V lost 6 bases and J lost 1, with 12 bases in between. Germline V lookup: CDR1 PRHDT, CDR2 FYEKMQ (reference sequence). The CDR3 protein is CASRSRTENTEAFF. The CDR3 region has the DNA TGTGCCAGCAGATCCCGGACAGAGAACACTGAAGCTTTCTTT.

In its sample, this clone was seen once. This rearrangement joins TRBV7-2 to TRBJ1-5; a weak D match, TRBD1 (6 bases). The CDR3 consists of 15 residues. Germline loops: CDR1 SGHTA, CDR2 FQGNSA. V was cut by 5 bases and J by 0 bases, with 11 bases left in between. DNA for the CDR3: TGTGCCAGCAGCGGACAGAGTTATAGCAATCAGCCCCAGCATTTT. Its translation: CASSGQSYSNQPQHF.

This rearrangement joins TRBV18 to TRBJ2-1; 7 bases align to TRBD1. Germline CDR1 and CDR2: KGHSH and LQKENI. J gave up 4 bases and V 3 bases, and 6 bases lay outside the gene matches. CDR3 size: 15 residues. CDR3 sequence: CASSPGQTLYNEQFF. CDR3 in DNA: TGTGCCAGCTCACCGGGACAGACACTTTACAATGAGCAGTTCTTC. Looking up the rest from reference TRBV18 and TRBJ2-1 gives the full variable domain: NAGVMQNPRHLVRRRGQEARLRCSPMKGHSHVYWYRQLPEEGLKFMVYLQKENIIDESGMPKERFSAEFPKEGPSILRIQQVVRGDSAAYFCASSPGQTLYNEQFFGPGTRLTVL.

The V call is TRBV5-4, the J call TRBJ1-1; 12 nucleotides match TRBD1. The V and J ends lost 4 bases and 10 bases, in that order; junction bases with no gene match: 5. Germline-derived CDR1 and CDR2 are SGHNT and YYREEE (reference sequence). The CDR3 covers 13 residues. The CDR3 DNA reads TGTGCCAGCAGCCCAGGGACAGGGGGCTTAGCTTTCTTT. Its protein product is CASSPGTGGLAFF.